This T cell receptor beta chain was identified in a study of radiotherapy plus CTLA-4 blockade in lung cancer. As for the study in general: Objective response was observed in about 19% of patients, and disease control in about 30%. General study points: Peripheral blood showed expansion of tumor-derived TCR clones after radiotherapy and ipilimumab.

Trimming cost V 2 bases and J 5 bases; bases outside gene matches: 3. The CDR3 runs to 15 residues. The V gene's germline CDR1 is MNHNY and CDR2 SVGAGI (reference sequence). Focal radiation plus CTLA-4 blockade with ipilimumab was given to patients with chemo-refractory metastatic non-small-cell lung cancer. This clone was picked up a small number of times. Its antigen is still unknown. TCRdb's copy holds only in-frame clones and misses some; the assay was immunoSEQ multiplex PCR. The profile shows some 52,000 clones, under 85% of them singletons. The clonotype was recovered from a human donor with non-small cell lung cancer who had a partial response to radiotherapy plus ipilimumab. This chain links TRBV6-6 with TRBJ2-2; 9 nucleotides align to TRBD1. This specimen consisted of peripheral blood, obtained from a patient treated with radiotherapy plus ipilimumab. CDR3 bases: TGTGCCAGCAGTTACCCGGGACAGGGAACCGGGGAGCTGTTTTTT. This translates into CASSYPGQGTGELFF.